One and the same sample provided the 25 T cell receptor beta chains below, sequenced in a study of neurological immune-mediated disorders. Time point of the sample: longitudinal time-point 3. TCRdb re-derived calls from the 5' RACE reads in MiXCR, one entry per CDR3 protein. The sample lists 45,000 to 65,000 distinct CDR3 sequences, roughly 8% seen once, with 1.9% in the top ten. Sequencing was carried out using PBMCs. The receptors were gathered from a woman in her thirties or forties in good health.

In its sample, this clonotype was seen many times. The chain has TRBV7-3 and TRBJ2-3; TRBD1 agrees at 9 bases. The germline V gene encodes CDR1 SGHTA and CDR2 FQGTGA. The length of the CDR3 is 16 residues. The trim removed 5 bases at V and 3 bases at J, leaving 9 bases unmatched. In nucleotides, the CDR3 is TGTGCCAGCAGCATGGCCGGGACAGGGATAACAGATACGCAGTATTTT. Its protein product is CASSMAGTGITDTQYF.

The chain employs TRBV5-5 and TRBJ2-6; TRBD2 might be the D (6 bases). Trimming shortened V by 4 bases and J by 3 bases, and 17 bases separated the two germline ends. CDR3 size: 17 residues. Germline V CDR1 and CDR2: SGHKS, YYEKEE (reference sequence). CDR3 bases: TGTGCCAGCAGCCTCACGCGGGGTAAGAATGGGGCCAACGTCCTGACTTTC. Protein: CASSLTRGKNGANVLTF. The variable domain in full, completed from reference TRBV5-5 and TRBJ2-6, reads DAGVTQSPTHLIKTRGQQVTLRCSPISGHKSVSWYQQVLGQGPQFIFQYYEKEERGRGNFPDRFSARQFPNYSSELNVNALLLGDSALYLCASSLTRGKNGANVLTFGAGSRLTVL.

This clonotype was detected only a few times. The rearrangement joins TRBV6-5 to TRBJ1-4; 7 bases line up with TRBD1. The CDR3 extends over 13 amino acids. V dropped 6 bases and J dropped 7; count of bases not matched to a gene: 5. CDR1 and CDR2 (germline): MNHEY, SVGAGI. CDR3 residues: CASRETGIEKLFF. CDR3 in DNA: TGTGCCAGCAGAGAGACAGGGATTGAAAAACTGTTTTTT.

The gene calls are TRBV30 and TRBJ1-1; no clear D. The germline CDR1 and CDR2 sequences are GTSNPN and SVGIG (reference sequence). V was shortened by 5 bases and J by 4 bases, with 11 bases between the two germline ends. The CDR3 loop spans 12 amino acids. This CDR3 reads CAWDLWGTEAFF. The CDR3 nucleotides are TGTGCCTGGGACCTGTGGGGCACTGAAGCTTTCTTT.

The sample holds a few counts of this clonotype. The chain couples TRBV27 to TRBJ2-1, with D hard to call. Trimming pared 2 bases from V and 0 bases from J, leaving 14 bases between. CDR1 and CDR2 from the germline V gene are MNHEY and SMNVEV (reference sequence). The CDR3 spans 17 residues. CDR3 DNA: TGTGCCAGCAGTTTAAACCCCCCAGTGAGCTCCTACAATGAGCAGTTCTTC. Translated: CASSLNPPVSSYNEQFF.

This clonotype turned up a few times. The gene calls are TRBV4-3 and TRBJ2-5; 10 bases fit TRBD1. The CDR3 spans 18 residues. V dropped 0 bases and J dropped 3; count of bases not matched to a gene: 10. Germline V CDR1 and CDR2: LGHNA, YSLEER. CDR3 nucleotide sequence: TGCGCCAGCAGCCAAGAGAATACAGGGACAGGGGAAAAAGAGACCCAGTACTTC. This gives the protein CASSQENTGTGEKETQYF.

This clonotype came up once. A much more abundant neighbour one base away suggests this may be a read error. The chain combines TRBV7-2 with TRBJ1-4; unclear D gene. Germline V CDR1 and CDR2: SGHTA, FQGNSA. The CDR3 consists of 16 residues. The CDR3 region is CASSLIHGTTNKKLFF. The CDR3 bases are TGTGCCAGCAGCTTAATCCACGGTACAACTAATAAAAAACTGTTTTTT.

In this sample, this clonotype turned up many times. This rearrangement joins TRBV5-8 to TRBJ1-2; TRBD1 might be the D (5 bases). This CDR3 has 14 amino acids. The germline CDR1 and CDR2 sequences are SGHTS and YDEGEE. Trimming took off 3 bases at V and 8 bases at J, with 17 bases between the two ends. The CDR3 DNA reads TGTGCCAGCAGCTCGTGGCAGGGCGAGAAGGGCTACACCTTC. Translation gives CASSSWQGEKGYTF.

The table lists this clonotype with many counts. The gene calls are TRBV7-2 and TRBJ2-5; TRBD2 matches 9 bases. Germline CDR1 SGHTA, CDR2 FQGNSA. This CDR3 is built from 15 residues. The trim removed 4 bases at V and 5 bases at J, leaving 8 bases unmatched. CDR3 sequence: CASSYTGTSTETQYF. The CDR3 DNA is TGTGCCAGCAGCTACACCGGGACTAGCACGGAGACCCAGTACTTC.

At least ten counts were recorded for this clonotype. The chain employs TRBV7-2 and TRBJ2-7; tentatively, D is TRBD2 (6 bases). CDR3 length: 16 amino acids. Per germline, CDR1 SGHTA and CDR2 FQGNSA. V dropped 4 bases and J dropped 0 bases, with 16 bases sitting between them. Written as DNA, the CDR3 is TGTGCCAGCAGCTCCTTAGGCGGGGTCCTCTCCTACGAGCAGTACTTC. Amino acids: CASSSLGGVLSYEQYF.

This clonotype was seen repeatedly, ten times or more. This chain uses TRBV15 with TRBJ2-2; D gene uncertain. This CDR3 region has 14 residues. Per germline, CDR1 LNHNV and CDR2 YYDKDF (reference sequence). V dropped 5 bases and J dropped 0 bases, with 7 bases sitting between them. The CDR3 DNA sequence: TGTGCCACCAGCGGTTGGCCGAACACCGGGGAGCTGTTTTTT. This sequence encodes CATSGWPNTGELFF.

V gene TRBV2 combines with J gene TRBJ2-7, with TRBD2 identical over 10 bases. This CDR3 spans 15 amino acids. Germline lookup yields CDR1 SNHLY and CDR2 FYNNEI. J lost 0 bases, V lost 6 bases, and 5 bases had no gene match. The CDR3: CASRGSGRPSYEQYF. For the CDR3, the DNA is TGTGCCAGCAGGGGTAGCGGGAGGCCCTCCTACGAGCAGTACTTC.

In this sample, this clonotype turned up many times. The CDR3 DNA reads TGCGCCAGCAGTGAACTAACGATGGCTGAAGCTTTCTTT. This encodes CASSELTMAEAFF. The chain carries TRBV10-2 and TRBJ1-1; D not certain. V lost 3 bases and J 6 bases, leaving 11 bases between the germline ends. CDR3 length: 13 amino acids. Looked up from germline, CDR1 is WSHSY and CDR2 is SAAADI.

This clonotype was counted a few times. The DNA for the CDR3 is TGTGCCAGCAGCGCCAACCCCTACCGGGACAGGGGGCTAGCGGGAGAAGGTCACAATGAGCAGTTCTTC. This sequence encodes CASSANPYRDRGLAGEGHNEQFF. The rearrangement uses TRBV9 and TRBJ2-1, with TRBD1 identical over 12 bases. V lost 3 bases, J lost 5 bases, and 27 bases stayed unmatched. CDR3 size: 23 residues. Germline V gives CDR1 SGDLS, CDR2 YYNGEE.

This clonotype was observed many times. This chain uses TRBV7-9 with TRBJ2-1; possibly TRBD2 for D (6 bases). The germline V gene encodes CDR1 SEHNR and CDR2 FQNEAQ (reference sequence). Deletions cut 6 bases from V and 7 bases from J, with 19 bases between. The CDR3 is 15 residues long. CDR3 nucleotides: TGTGCCAGCAGTCTCCACGGGCGGGGATTTAATGAGCAGTTCTTC. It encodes CASSLHGRGFNEQFF. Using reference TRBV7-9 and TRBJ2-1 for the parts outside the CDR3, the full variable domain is DTGVSQNPRHKITKRGQNVTFRCDPISEHNRLYWYRQTLGQGPEFLTYFQNEAQLEKSRLLSDRFSAERPKGSFSTLEIQRTEQGDSAMYLCASSLHGRGFNEQFFGPGTRLTVL.

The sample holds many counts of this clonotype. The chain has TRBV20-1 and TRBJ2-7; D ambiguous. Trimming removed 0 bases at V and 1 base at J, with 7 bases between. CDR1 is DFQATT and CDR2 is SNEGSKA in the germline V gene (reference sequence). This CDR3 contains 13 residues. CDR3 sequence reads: CSAREGRSYEQYF. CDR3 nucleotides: TGCAGTGCTAGAGAGGGTAGATCCTACGAGCAGTACTTC.

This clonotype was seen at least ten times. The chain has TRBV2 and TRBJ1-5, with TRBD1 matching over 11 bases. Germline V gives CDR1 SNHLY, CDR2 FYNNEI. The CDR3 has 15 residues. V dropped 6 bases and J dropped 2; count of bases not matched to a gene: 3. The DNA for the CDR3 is TGTGCCAGCAGAGGGACAGGGGGTGGCAATCAGCCCCAGCATTTT. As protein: CASRGTGGGNQPQHF.

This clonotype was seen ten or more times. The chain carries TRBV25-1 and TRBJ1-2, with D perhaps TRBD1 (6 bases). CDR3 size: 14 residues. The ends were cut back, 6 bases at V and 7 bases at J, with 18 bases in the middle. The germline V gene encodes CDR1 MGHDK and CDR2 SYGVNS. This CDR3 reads CASRQGKGASGYTF. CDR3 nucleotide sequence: TGTGCCAGCAGACAGGGTAAGGGAGCGAGTGGCTACACCTTC.

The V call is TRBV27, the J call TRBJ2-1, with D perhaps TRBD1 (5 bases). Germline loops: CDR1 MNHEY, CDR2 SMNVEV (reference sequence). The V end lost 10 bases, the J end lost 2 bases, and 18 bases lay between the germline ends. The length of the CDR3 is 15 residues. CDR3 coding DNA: TGTGCCAACAGGTCGGGCCAAATTCCCTACAATGAGCAGTTCTTC. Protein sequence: CANRSGQIPYNEQFF.

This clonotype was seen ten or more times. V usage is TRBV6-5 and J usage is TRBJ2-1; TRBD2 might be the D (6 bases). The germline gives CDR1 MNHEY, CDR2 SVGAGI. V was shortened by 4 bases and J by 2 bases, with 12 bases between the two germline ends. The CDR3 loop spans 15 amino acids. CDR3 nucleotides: TGTGCCAGCAGTTGGGGGACTTTCCCCTACAATGAGCAGTTCTTC. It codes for CASSWGTFPYNEQFF.

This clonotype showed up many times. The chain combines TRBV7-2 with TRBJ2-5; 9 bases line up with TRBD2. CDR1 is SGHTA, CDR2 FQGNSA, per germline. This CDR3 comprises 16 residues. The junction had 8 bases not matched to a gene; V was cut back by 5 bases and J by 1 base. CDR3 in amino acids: CASSPSSGGAQETQYF. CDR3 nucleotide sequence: TGTGCCAGCAGCCCGAGTAGCGGGGGAGCCCAAGAGACCCAGTACTTC. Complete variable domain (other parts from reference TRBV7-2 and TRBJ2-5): GAGVSQSPSNKVTEKGKDVELRCDPISGHTALYWYRQSLGQGLEFLIYFQGNSAPDKSGLPSDRFSAERTGGSVSTLTIQRTQQEDSAVYLCASSPSSGGAQETQYFGPGTRLLVL.

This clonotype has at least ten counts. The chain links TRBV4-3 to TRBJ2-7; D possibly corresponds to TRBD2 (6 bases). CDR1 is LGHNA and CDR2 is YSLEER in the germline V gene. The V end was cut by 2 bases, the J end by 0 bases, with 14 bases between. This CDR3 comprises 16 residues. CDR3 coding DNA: TGCGCCAGCAGCCAATTCCGGGACTCCCTCTCCTACGAGCAGTACTTC. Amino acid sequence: CASSQFRDSLSYEQYF.

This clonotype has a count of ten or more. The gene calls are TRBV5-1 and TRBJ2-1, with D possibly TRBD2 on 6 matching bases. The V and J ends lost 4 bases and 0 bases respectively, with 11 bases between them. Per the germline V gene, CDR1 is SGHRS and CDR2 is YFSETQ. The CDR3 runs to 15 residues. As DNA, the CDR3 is TGCGCCAGCAGCCGCGGGGAATCCTCCTACAATGAGCAGTTCTTC. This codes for CASSRGESSYNEQFF.

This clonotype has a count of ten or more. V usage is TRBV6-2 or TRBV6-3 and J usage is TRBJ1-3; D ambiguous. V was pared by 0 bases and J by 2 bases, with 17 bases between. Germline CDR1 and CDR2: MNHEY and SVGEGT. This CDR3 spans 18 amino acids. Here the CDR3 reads CASSYSKSPAVPGNTIYF. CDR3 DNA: TGTGCCAGCAGTTACTCGAAATCACCAGCCGTTCCTGGAAACACCATATATTTT.

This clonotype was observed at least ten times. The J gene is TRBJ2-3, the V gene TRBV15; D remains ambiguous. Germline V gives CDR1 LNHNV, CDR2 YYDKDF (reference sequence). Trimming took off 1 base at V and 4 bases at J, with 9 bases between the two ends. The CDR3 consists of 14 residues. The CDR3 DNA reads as TGTGCCACCAGCAGAGGTGCCCCCGCAGATACGCAGTATTTT. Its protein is CATSRGAPADTQYF.